The T cell receptor (beta chain) described here comes from a study of blood T cell repertoires in COVID-19. Background on the study: Acute and convalescent COVID-19 samples came from the United States, Italy and Spain. Nucleic acid was either cDNA or gDNA, and it came from T cells, B-cell-depleted T cells, or PBMCs.

Source study methods: Researchers report that nucleated cell counts were estimated from reference gene primer amplification. Some clones are missing from TCRdb's copy, which holds only in-frame ones; the method was immunoSEQ multiplex PCR. That table gives V, J and clone size, and the DNA gave D and trimming. The sample has 150,000 or so clones, over 60% seen once; the top ten hold 1.9%. Trimming removed 1 base from V and 6 bases from J; junction bases left unmatched: 10. The CDR3 extends over 16 amino acids. In germline, CDR1 is LGHDT, CDR2 YNNKEL (reference sequence). This chain uses TRBV3-1 (or the pseudogene TRBV3-2) with TRBJ2-5; 8 bases fit TRBD1. The sequencing sample was made of peripheral blood. The receptor comes from a woman aged 70-85 years with acute or convalescent COVID-19. The CDR3 DNA follows: TGTGCCAGCAGCCAAGGTCATACAGGGGGTAAAAAGACCCAGTACTTC. It translates to CASSQGHTGGKKTQYF.